The text below deals with one TCR beta chain. The sample belongs to a study of blood T cell repertoires in COVID-19. Study information: Sample material is recorded as cDNA or gDNA derived from T cells, B-cell-depleted T cells, or PBMCs.

All enrollees were about 18 to 100 years old and from roughly 26 US areas. V was cut by 3 bases and J by 2 bases, with 11 bases left in between. There are 16 residues in the CDR3. Germline V gene data show CDR1 as MNHNS and CDR2 as SASEGT. Per the authors' pipeline: Scientists estimated how many nucleated cells there were by amplifying reference gene primers. Here immunoSEQ multiplex PCR was the method, and the copy in TCRdb shows in-frame clones only, minus some. Clone size and the V and J calls come from that table; the DNA yielded D and trimming. The sample holds approximately 290,000 clones, 75% to 90% seen once.

The sequence derives from a young woman who had recovered from COVID-19. The chain is built from TRBV6-1 and TRBJ2-6; D possibly corresponds to TRBD2 (6 bases). Sequenced material: PBMCs or T cells enriched from blood (not recorded which). CDR3 region: CASSEGGLAGANVLTF. The CDR3 DNA reads as TGTGCCAGCAGTGAGGGGGGACTTGCTGGGGCCAACGTCCTGACTTTC.